This TCR beta chain was identified during a study of Ad26.COV2.S vaccination and SARS-CoV-2 variants. Regarding this clone: Its target is unknown.

The CDR3 is 13 residues long. V was clipped by 3 bases and J by 10 bases; unmatched bases: 2. From germline, CDR1 is SEHNR and CDR2 FQNEAQ (reference sequence). Measured with immunoSEQ multiplex PCR; TCRdb has only the in-frame clones, and not every one. The table includes roughly 420,000 clones, 88% detected once. Study results and limitations: Recipients of vaccine and of placebo showed similar breadth of their non-spike TCR repertoires.

Treatment denoted: approximately 18 received Ad26.COV2.S at low or high dose, single or two shots; several received placebo; per-sample allocation not given. Repertoires come from day 63 after the first vaccine or placebo injection. The chain is built from TRBV7-9 and TRBJ1-6; 8 nucleotides line up with TRBD1. The sample in question was peripheral blood, obtained in a trial of Ad26.COV2.S vaccine versus placebo. The source is a person between 18 and 60 years old who received the Ad26.COV2.S COVID-19 vaccine or a placebo. CDR3 DNA sequence: TGTGCCAGCAGCTTGGACAGGGACTCACCCCTCCACTTT. Its protein product is CASSLDRDSPLHF.